This TCR beta chain emerged from a study of CD8 T cells in Susac syndrome (dated by TCRdb to between 2018 and 2021). Broadly, across the study: Whether CD8+ T cell activation and differentiation in Susac syndrome was antigen driven was tested using repertoire sequencing. The study compared CD8+ T cell repertoire clonality among about a dozen healthy donors, 14 Susac syndrome patients and roughly 16 multiple sclerosis patients.

Measured from the cysteine to the phenylalanine, the CDR3 is 18 residues long. Of the read, only the CDR3 DNA is kept; its 54 bases are in frame from base 1. From the germline V gene (reference sequence), CDR1 is DFQATT and CDR2 is SNEGSKA. For this chain, trimming is 0 bases at the V end and 0 bases at the J end, and the number of junction bases without a gene match is 10. Peripheral blood CD8+ and CD4+ T cells from healthy donors, Susac syndrome patients and multiple sclerosis patients were profiled by high-throughput TCR beta sequencing. Healthy donors were included as age- and sex-matched controls. Bulk CD8+ and CD4+ T cells were purified by magnetic negative isolation, whereas CD8+ TEMRA cells were enriched by FACS. Blood was collected in EDTA tubes and processed within 24 hours, with PBMCs isolated through density gradient centrifugation. PBMCs intended for TCR sequencing were cryopreserved in liquid nitrogen and thawed later in a water bath at 37 degrees C. Purity of sorted or isolated CD4+, CD8+ and CD8+ TEMRA cells was at least 90%.

What the study reported, not specific to this receptor: The number of individuals in the TCR sequencing and HLA analysis was recognized as being relatively small.

RNA was extracted using the RNeasy kit, and roughly 0.5 to 1 microgram was reverse transcribed with random hexamers. The immunoSEQ multiplex PCR assay, which covers 54 Vbeta and 13 Jbeta segments, was used to amplify TCR beta CDR3 regions. Bias from PCR amplification was corrected by using a synthetic template baseline for primer optimization and for computational correction. Concerning the study's data processing: Reads were annotated to V, D and J genes per IMGT and analyzed with immunoSEQ Analyzer, keeping only productive sequences. Clonality was computed as one minus Shannon entropy normalized by log2 of the number of productive unique sequences. For each patient and control, public and private clones were evaluated within the 100 most prevalent clones. Clones were defined as Susac-specific if absent from the healthy and MS cohorts, from 1052 published viral clones and from other ImmuneACCESS disease sequences. TCRdb reworked the public reads: Q25 trimming with fastp, MiXCR clone assembly, productive beta chains retained. When rows share a CDR3 protein, they turn into one entry using the most common DNA and genes. The V and J calls come from TCRdb's annotation, not from the publication. The sample table shows 65,000 to 75,000 distinct CDR3 sequences, and approximately 95% are seen once. The top ten hold over 0.2% of the sample.

Comment on this clonotype: Its recognized antigen is unknown. Base qualities are missing; no much larger clone stands one base away.

Source material: CD8+ T cells from PBMCs. The source is a human donor in good health. The chain employs TRBV20-1 and TRBJ2-5; TRBD2 lines up with 10 middle nucleotides. The nucleotides are TGCAGTGCTAGAGATCAGCGGCTAGCGGGGGCGGACCAAGAGACCCAGTACTTC. This encodes CSARDQRLAGADQETQYF.